These 20 T cell receptor beta chains were sequenced from one sample in a study of naive and memory T cell subsets. The beta constant-region primer was an equimolar mix of two oligonucleotides covering TRBC1 and TRBC2. TCRdb redid the calling of the UMI-ligation and nested PCR reads with MiXCR, one entry per CDR3 protein. The sample shows around 31,000 distinct CDR3 sequences, over 8.5% of them seen only once. Sequencing was performed on effector memory CD4+ T cells from blood. Noted subset: effector memory, CD45RA- CD27-. Receptors originate from a human donor in good health.

The chain combines TRBV5-1 with TRBJ1-6; 9 nucleotides agree with TRBD1. There are 16 residues in the CDR3. Germline V gene sequence: CDR1 SGHRS, CDR2 YFSETQ. J lost 10 bases, V lost 3 bases, and 11 bases had no gene match. In nucleotides, the CDR3 is TGCGCCAGCAGCTGGGGGGACAGGGACGTGAGATCACCCCTCCACTTT. Encoded protein: CASSWGDRDVRSPLHF.

The table lists this clonotype with many counts. The V call is TRBV28, the J call TRBJ1-1, with D unresolved. Germline assignment: CDR1 MDHEN and CDR2 SYDVKM. This CDR3 spans 16 amino acids. Trimming removed 4 bases at V and 0 bases at J, with 15 bases between. The CDR3 nucleotides are TGTGCCAGCAGTTCCCCAGCCGAAGGGATGAACACTGAAGCTTTCTTT. This sequence encodes CASSSPAEGMNTEAFF.

This clonotype has just a few counts. The chain combines TRBV15 with TRBJ1-5, with D perhaps matching TRBD1 (6 bases). The CDR3 has 16 residues. Trimming left V 0 bases short and J 5 bases short, with 14 bases between. The V gene's germline CDR1 is LNHNV and CDR2 YYDKDF (reference sequence). The CDR3 is CATSRDKGRGHQPQHF. CDR3 sequence (DNA): TGTGCCACCAGCAGAGATAAGGGACGGGGGCATCAGCCCCAGCATTTT.

The chain uses TRBV28 and TRBJ1-1; D remains ambiguous. The germline V and J ends were trimmed by 4 bases and 4 bases, with 13 bases remaining between them. The CDR3 covers 14 residues. Germline CDR1 MDHEN, CDR2 SYDVKM. This CDR3 is CASSSPTTSTEAFF. CDR3 coding DNA: TGTGCCAGCAGTTCCCCCACAACGAGCACTGAAGCTTTCTTT.

This clonotype was seen more than once but under ten times. This chain joins TRBV18 and TRBJ1-1; 8 bases are shared with TRBD1. Germline loops: CDR1 KGHSH, CDR2 LQKENI. J was trimmed by 1 base and V by 5 bases; bases with no gene match: 3. The CDR3 totals 14 residues. CDR3 nucleotides: TGTGCCAGCTCAATCGGACAGGGGAACACTGAAGCTTTCTTT. Residues: CASSIGQGNTEAFF.

This clonotype was counted many times. The rearrangement links TRBV6-2 or TRBV6-3 to TRBJ2-1; possibly TRBD1 for D (5 bases). Germline V gene sequence: CDR1 MNHEY, CDR2 SVGEGT. The CDR3 runs to 15 residues. V shed 5 bases and J shed 0 bases, with 11 bases lying between them. The CDR3 loop reads CASSRQLSSYNEQFF. The CDR3 region has the DNA TGTGCCAGCAGTCGACAGCTGAGCTCCTACAATGAGCAGTTCTTC.

This clonotype showed up many times. The J gene is TRBJ2-1, the V gene TRBV5-6, with 11 bases matching TRBD2. CDR1 and CDR2 (germline): SGHDT, YYEEEE. Trimming took 4 bases from V and 7 from J; bases not matched to a gene: 19. This CDR3 contains 19 residues. The CDR3 here is CASSTGTFFSGRASNEQFF. As DNA, the CDR3 is TGTGCCAGCAGCACGGGGACCTTCTTTAGCGGGAGGGCCAGTAATGAGCAGTTCTTC.

This clonotype was observed at least ten times. The chain couples TRBV9 to TRBJ2-1; possibly TRBD1 or TRBD2 for D (6 bases each). From germline, CDR1 is SGDLS and CDR2 YYNGEE. The CDR3 has 21 residues. V was shortened by 1 base and J by 5 bases, with 31 bases between the two germline ends. DNA of the CDR3: TGTGCCAGCAGCGTATCGGCGCTTGGGTCTTGGGGGGCCCGAAATGACAATGAGCAGTTCTTC. The encoded protein is CASSVSALGSWGARNDNEQFF. Full variable domain (missing parts from reference TRBV9 and TRBJ2-1): DSGVTQTPKHLITATGQRVTLRCSPRSGDLSVYWYQQSLDQGLQFLIQYYNGEERAKGNILERFSAQQFPDLHSELNLSSLELGDSALYFCASSVSALGSWGARNDNEQFFGPGTRLTVL.

This clonotype was counted only a few times. The chain is built from TRBV7-2 and TRBJ1-6; 7 bases are shared with TRBD1. V was clipped by 5 bases and J by 9 bases; unmatched bases: 10. In germline, CDR1 is SGHTA, CDR2 FQGNSA. This CDR3 has 15 residues. CDR3 sequence reads: CASSAQGGPGSPLHF. CDR3 nucleotide sequence: TGTGCCAGCAGCGCCCAGGGGGGCCCTGGTTCACCCCTCCACTTT.

This clonotype was counted many times. The chain joins TRBV7-8 to TRBJ2-5; D gene unclear. V was cut by 0 bases and J by 2 bases, with 7 bases left in between. The CDR3 is 14 amino acids. Germline lookup yields CDR1 SGHVS and CDR2 FQNEAQ. CDR3 DNA: TGTGCCAGCAGCTTAGCGCCTGGACAAGAGACCCAGTACTTC. It translates to CASSLAPGQETQYF.

Concerning this clonotype: A much larger clone lies a single base off, so this may be a read error. The chain joins TRBV20-1 to TRBJ2-4; possibly TRBD1 for D (5 bases). Per the germline V gene, CDR1 is DFQATT and CDR2 is SNEGSKA (reference sequence). The V end lost 7 bases, the J end lost 5 bases, and 21 bases lay between the germline ends. This CDR3 spans 15 amino acids. The chain's CDR3 is CSGNGGIGAENIQYF. DNA for the CDR3: TGCAGTGGAAACGGTGGGATTGGGGCCGAAAACATTCAGTACTTC.

The chain combines TRBV12-3 or TRBV12-4 with TRBJ2-2; 9 bases fit TRBD2. J was trimmed by 2 bases and V by 6 bases; bases with no gene match: 19. This CDR3 comprises 20 residues. The DNA of the CDR3 is TGTGCCAGCAGCTACCCTTGGGGACTAGCACAATCGGCCAACACCGGGGAGCTGTTTTTT. Its translation: CASSYPWGLAQSANTGELFF.

This clonotype has a handful of counts. The chain recombines TRBV7-9 with TRBJ1-2, with 9 bases matching TRBD1. V was pared by 1 base and J by 6 bases, with 9 bases of the junction left unmatched. The CDR3 is 16 amino acids. Per the germline V gene, CDR1 is SEHNR and CDR2 is FQNEAQ (reference sequence). In DNA form, the CDR3 reads TGTGCCAGCAGCTTAGTACCCGGGACAGGGTTTGATGGCTACACCTTC. It is translated as CASSLVPGTGFDGYTF.

This chain uses TRBV7-9 with TRBJ2-7; D remains unclear. This CDR3 region has 12 residues. CDR1 and CDR2 (germline): SEHNR, FQNEAQ (reference sequence). Trimming pared 4 bases from V and 3 bases from J, leaving 7 bases between. The CDR3 is CASSYEVYEQYF. CDR3 coding DNA: TGTGCCAGCAGCTACGAGGTCTACGAGCAGTACTTC.

This clonotype was observed at least ten times. The rearrangement links TRBV4-3 to TRBJ2-1; possible D gene TRBD2, 6 bases. Germline CDR1 reads LGHNA; CDR2 reads YSLEER. The CDR3 is 18 amino acids. Trimming took off 0 bases at V and 6 bases at J, with 21 bases between the two ends. The CDR3 bases are TGCGCCAGCAGCCAAGATCCCCACACCTACGGGACTTTCAATGAGCAGTTCTTC. Its translation: CASSQDPHTYGTFNEQFF.

This clonotype was recorded a few times. The J gene is TRBJ2-5, the V gene TRBV5-5; no definite D call. The germline gives CDR1 SGHKS, CDR2 YYEKEE (reference sequence). Trimming pared 4 bases from V and 2 bases from J, leaving 3 bases between. There are 11 residues in the CDR3. Here the CDR3 DNA reads TGTGCCAGCAGCATACAAGAGACCCAGTACTTC. The encoded protein is CASSIQETQYF.

The gene calls are TRBV15 and TRBJ1-6; D not certain. Germline V gene data show CDR1 as LNHNV and CDR2 as YYDKDF (reference sequence). CDR3 size: 13 residues. V gave up 5 bases and J gave up 7 bases, with 9 bases separating them. The CDR3 is CATSAGWNSPLHF. The CDR3 coding sequence is TGTGCCACCAGCGCTGGGTGGAATTCACCCCTCCACTTT. Using reference TRBV15 and TRBJ1-6 for the parts outside the CDR3, the full variable domain is DAMVIQNPRYQVTQFGKPVTLSCSQTLNHNVMYWYQQKSSQAPKLLFHYYDKDFNNEADTPDNFQSRRPNTSFCFLDIRSPGLGDTAMYLCATSAGWNSPLHFGNGTRLTVT.

This clonotype was recorded many times. This chain uses TRBV5-4 with TRBJ1-1; the match to TRBD1 covers 8 bases. Trimming at V came to 4 bases and at J to 4 bases, leaving 9 bases not matched to a gene. From germline, CDR1 is SGHNT and CDR2 YYREEE (reference sequence). This CDR3 contains 15 residues. The DNA for the CDR3 is TGTGCCAGCAGCCCGACAGGGGTCCTTGGCACTGAAGCTTTCTTT. Translating gives CASSPTGVLGTEAFF.

The V gene is TRBV19, the J gene TRBJ2-3; unclear D gene. This CDR3 has 14 amino acids. V lost 1 base, J lost 3 bases, and 8 bases lay in between. The V gene's germline CDR1 is LNHDA and CDR2 SQIVND (reference sequence). CDR3 sequence (DNA): TGTGCCAGTAGTATAGGTGTGATTACAGATACGCAGTATTTT. Protein sequence: CASSIGVITDTQYF.

V gene TRBV12-3 or TRBV12-4 combines with J gene TRBJ2-7; the D is unclear. The CDR3 has 14 amino acids. V lost 3 bases and J lost 2, with 11 bases in between. CDR3 DNA sequence: TGTGCCAGCAGTTTGAGCAGACCAACCTACGAGCAGTACTTC. Its translation: CASSLSRPTYEQYF.